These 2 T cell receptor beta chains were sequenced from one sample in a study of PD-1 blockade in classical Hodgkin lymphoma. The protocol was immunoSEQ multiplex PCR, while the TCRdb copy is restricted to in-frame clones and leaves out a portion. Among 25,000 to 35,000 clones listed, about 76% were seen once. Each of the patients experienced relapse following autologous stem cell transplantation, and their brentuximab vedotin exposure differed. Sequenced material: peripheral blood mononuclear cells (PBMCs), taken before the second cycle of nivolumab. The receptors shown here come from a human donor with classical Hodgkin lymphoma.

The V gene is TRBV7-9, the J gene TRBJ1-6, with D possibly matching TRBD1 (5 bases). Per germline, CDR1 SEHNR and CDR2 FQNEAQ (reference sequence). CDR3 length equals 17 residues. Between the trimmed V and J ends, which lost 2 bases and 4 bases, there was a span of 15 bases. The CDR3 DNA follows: TGTGCCAGCAGCTTACCCGACAGTACGACATATAATTCACCCCTCCACTTT. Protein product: CASSLPDSTTYNSPLHF.

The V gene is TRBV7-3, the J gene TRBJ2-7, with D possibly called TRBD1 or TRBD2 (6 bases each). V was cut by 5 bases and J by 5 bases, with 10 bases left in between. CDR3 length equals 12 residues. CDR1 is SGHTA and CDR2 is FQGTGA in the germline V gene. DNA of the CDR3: TGTGCCAGCAGCCCCGGGGGCCACGAGCAGTACTTC. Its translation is CASSPGGHEQYF.